The entry below describes one T cell receptor beta chain. This clonotype is regarded as medium-sized (0.01 to 0.1%). What this receptor recognizes is not known. Per-base qualities were not stored, and no clone one base away is much larger. PBMCs were isolated by Ficoll-Paque density gradient centrifugation. The sample comes from a study of T-cell memory formation after mild COVID-19 listed by TCRdb under 2021. As for the study more broadly: TCR sequence clusters from the two donors were found to be largely donor specific. T-cell clones expanding and contracting after mild COVID-19 in two donors were tracked by longitudinal TCRalpha and TCRbeta repertoire sequencing. Two young, previously healthy adult volunteers, one female and one male, were included in the cohort. What the study reported, not specific to this receptor: Some responding clones were found in pre-infection memory, which suggests that pre-existing cross-reactive memory T cells took part in the SARS-CoV-2 response. Clones that contracted from day 15 to 85 showed balanced CD4/CD8 phenotypes, whereas a second wave of clones that expanded from day 15 to 37 leaned towards CD4+. Contracting CD4+ clones were located mainly in the CM and EM memory subsets, whereas CD8+ clones were found to be enriched in EMRA. The study covered only two mild cases, and larger cohorts including severe cases with pre-infection samples were considered necessary. SARS-CoV-2 specificity was not confirmed for the second-wave clones peaking on day 37.

The CDR1 and CDR2 encoded by the germline V gene are SGHRS and YFSETQ. Spanning cysteine to phenylalanine, the CDR3 consists of 15 amino acids. Solely the CDR3 DNA is kept, with 45 bases framed from the first base. V drops 4 bases and J drops 0 bases, leaving 12 bases in between. Reads for this sample came from an Illumina NovaSeq 6000. cDNA libraries for TCRalpha and TCRbeta were prepared by 5'RACE using constant-segment primers, with sample barcodes and unique molecular identifiers added. RNA was extracted from every sample with Trizol reagent. Library amplification was performed in two PCR steps, and a second sample barcode and Illumina TruSeq adapters were introduced in the second step. Sequencing of the libraries was done on an Illumina NovaSeq, producing 2 x 150 bp paired-end reads. Concerning the study's data processing: The reads were demultiplexed and collapsed into UMI-guided consensus sequences using migec v1.2.7. Using mixcr v2.1.11, UMI consensuses were aligned to TRA and TRB V and J templates and then assembled into clonotypes. Expanded or contracted clonotypes were those called significant by both edgeR and NoisET, with noise models trained on biological replicates. For edgeR calls, the cutoffs were a false discovery rate-adjusted p below 0.01 and a log2 fold-change threshold of 1. As an exploratory analysis of dynamics, PCA with hierarchical clustering was applied to max-normalized trajectories of the 1000 most abundant clonotypes. Each responding clone was given a CD4 or CD8 phenotype based on the CD4+ and CD8+ repertoires, which had been sequenced separately. TCRdb handled the public reads itself, with Q25 trimming in fastp and clone calling in MiXCR, and kept productive beta chains. Under each unique CDR3 protein, matching rows form one entry showing the most common genes and DNA. The authors' filters were not applied to this entry. The sample table lists about 81,000 distinct CDR3 sequences, about 23% of them with a count of one. The ten largest clones represent less than 55% of the sample.

The receptor was derived from a young man who had mild COVID-19 (a few samples of this study predate the infection). The sample titles of this study are shuffled in the database, so cell type and time point are left out; the donor was told from shared clones. Sample: PBMCs or a T cell subset sorted from them (not recorded which). The chain is assembled from TRBV5-1 and TRBJ2-3, with TRBD1 perhaps the D gene, on 6 matching bases. The encoded CDR3 is CASSPGQTSTDTQYF. The DNA reads as follows: TGCGCCAGCAGCCCAGGACAGACTAGCACAGATACGCAGTATTTT.